This entry concerns a single T cell receptor beta chain. Its antigen remains unidentified. These data are taken from a study of CD8 T cells in Susac syndrome. Whole-study results and caveats: The study admitted that it had a relatively small number of individuals in its TCR sequencing and HLA analysis.

TCR beta sequencing covered blood CD8+ and CD4+ T cells. Negative magnetic isolation gave CD8+ and CD4+ cells; FACS enriched CD8+ TEMRA. The CDR3 runs 15 residues. Germline V gene lookup returns CDR1 MNHEY and CDR2 SVGAGI. Trimming pared 2 bases from V and 4 bases from J, leaving 14 bases between. Reverse transcription of about 0.45 to 1 ug RNA was carried out with random hexamers. The TCR beta CDR3 was amplified by immunoSEQ multiplex PCR across 54 Vbeta, 13 Jbeta. MiXCR was run by TCRdb on the immunoSEQ multiplex PCR reads, yielding one entry per CDR3 protein. The table records tens of thousands of distinct CDR3 sequences, roughly 93% of them present only once.

The V gene is TRBV6-5, the J gene TRBJ1-1, with no clear D. This TCR derives from a human donor in good health. The sample consisted of CD8+ T cells from PBMCs. The CDR3 reads CASSYHKGGGTEAFF. In DNA form, the CDR3 reads TGTGCCAGCAGTTACCACAAGGGTGGCGGCACTGAAGCTTTCTTT.